Listed here are 30 T cell receptor beta chains from one sample, sequenced in a study of control samples from healthy donors and cancer patients. Method: immunoSEQ multiplex PCR; TCRdb's copy keeps in-frame clones and lacks some. The profile shows 120,000 to 150,000 clones, around 86% of them singletons. Sample: blood. Every receptor here comes from a man aged 25-40 years in good health.

V is TRBV10-1 and J is TRBJ2-1; no clear D. V was cut by 9 bases and J by 0 bases, with 21 bases left in between. Germline CDR1 WNHNN, CDR2 SYGVQD (reference sequence). This CDR3 spans 17 amino acids. CDR3 bases: TGCGCCAGTCCTACCGCACGGTTCTCTCGCTCCTACAATGAGCAGTTCTTC. The encoded protein is CASPTARFSRSYNEQFF.

The rearrangement links TRBV7-7 to TRBJ2-5; 11 positions agree with TRBD1. The CDR3 has 13 amino acids. V lost 5 bases to trimming and J lost 9 bases; unmatched junction nucleotides: 5. Germline assignment: CDR1 SSHAT and CDR2 FNYEAQ (reference sequence). DNA for the CDR3: TGTGCCAGCAGCCCAGGACAGGGGGCACCCCAGTACTTC. It specifies CASSPGQGAPQYF.

The chain is built from TRBV5-1 and TRBJ2-2; 7 bases fit TRBD2. Trimming at V came to 0 bases and at J to 1 base, leaving 6 bases not matched to a gene. In germline, CDR1 is SGHRS, CDR2 YFSETQ. The CDR3 length is 17 residues. As DNA, the CDR3 is TGCGCCAGCAGCTTGGAATTGGCTAGCGGGAACACCGGGGAGCTGTTTTTT. Amino acids: CASSLELASGNTGELFF. The full variable domain, its missing parts supplied by reference TRBV5-1 and TRBJ2-2, is KAGVTQTPRYLIKTRGQQVTLSCSPISGHRSVSWYQQTPGQGLQFLFEYFSETQRNKGNFPGRFSGRQFSNSRSEMNVSTLELGDSALYLCASSLELASGNTGELFFGEGSRLTVL.

The gene calls are TRBV18 and TRBJ1-6, with a possible D match to TRBD1 (6 bases). Germline CDR1 reads KGHSH; CDR2 reads LQKENI. V was shortened by 4 bases and J by 11 bases, with 21 bases between the two germline ends. CDR3 size: 16 residues. The CDR3 loop is CASSRPPATGGAPLHF. The CDR3 DNA is TGTGCCAGCTCACGTCCTCCGGCGACAGGAGGGGCACCCCTCCACTTT.

V and J are TRBV5-1 and TRBJ2-7, with D perhaps matching TRBD2 (6 bases). The CDR3 is 11 amino acids. CDR1 SGHRS and CDR2 YFSETQ come from the germline V gene. The V end was cut by 5 bases, the J end by 8 bases, with 11 bases between. CDR3 nucleotides: TGCGCCAGCAGGGAGGGTGACAAGCAGTACTTC. It specifies CASREGDKQYF.

The rearrangement uses TRBV11-2 and TRBJ2-2, with TRBD2 identical over 12 bases. This CDR3 spans 15 amino acids. Looked up from germline, CDR1 is SGHAT and CDR2 is FQNNGV. V was pared by 5 bases and J by 10 bases, with 8 bases of the junction left unmatched. The DNA of the CDR3 is TGTGCCAGCAGCGACCACCTAGCGGGGGGGGTGGAGCTGTTTTTT. Its translation: CASSDHLAGGVELFF.

The gene calls are TRBV5-6 and TRBJ1-3; D gene uncertain. The CDR3 has 14 residues. CDR1 is SGHDT and CDR2 is YYEEEE in the germline V gene. The ends were cut back, 1 base at V and 1 base at J, with 6 bases in the middle. The CDR3 nucleotides read TGTGCCAGCAGCTTGTGGGGATCTGGAAACACCATATATTTT. Translated, it gives CASSLWGSGNTIYF.

This clone appeared once. The chain has TRBV10-3 and TRBJ2-5; tentative D call: TRBD1 (6 bases). The CDR3 contains 15 residues. Per the germline V gene, CDR1 is ENHRY and CDR2 is SYGVKD. Trimming shortened V by 10 bases and J by 2 bases, and 20 bases separated the two germline ends. CDR3 nucleotides: TGTGCCACCGAGGCCGCAGGGGTACCTCAAGAGACCCAGTACTTC. This translates into CATEAAGVPQETQYF.

The chain has TRBV15 and TRBJ2-7; the D call may be TRBD1 or TRBD2 (5 bases each). Trimming removed 5 bases at V and 2 bases at J, with 19 bases between. Germline CDR1 LNHNV, CDR2 YYDKDF (reference sequence). There are 16 residues in the CDR3. CDR3 sequence: CATSPRRGSKTYEQYF. The DNA for the CDR3 is TGTGCCACCAGCCCCCGCCGGGGCAGTAAGACCTACGAGCAGTACTTC.

This chain joins TRBV25-1 and TRBJ1-1; D is uncertain. This CDR3 comprises 15 residues. From germline, CDR1 is MGHDK and CDR2 SYGVNS. Trimming removed 1 base at V and 1 base at J, with 10 bases between. The CDR3 sequence: CASSESWGTNTEAFF. The DNA of the CDR3 is TGTGCCAGCAGTGAATCGTGGGGAACGAACACTGAAGCTTTCTTT.

The V gene is TRBV24-1, the J gene TRBJ2-1; 13 bases agree with TRBD2. Trimming at V came to 4 bases and at J to 1 base, leaving 6 bases not matched to a gene. The CDR3 covers 18 residues. CDR1 and CDR2 (germline): KGHDR, SFDVKD. As DNA, the CDR3 is TGTGCCACCAGTGACTCGGGACTAGCGGGGCGGTCCTACAATGAGCAGTTCTTC. It encodes CATSDSGLAGRSYNEQFF.

The rearrangement uses TRBV6-5 and TRBJ2-7; 9 nucleotides align to TRBD1. With 7 bases clipped from V and 6 bases from J, the junction kept 7 bases outside the gene matches. The CDR3 spans 13 residues. Looked up from germline, CDR1 is MNHEY and CDR2 is SVGAGI. The CDR3 DNA is TGTGCCAGCATCTGGGACAGGGAAGGCGAGCAGTACTTC. It encodes CASIWDREGEQYF.

CDR3 sequence: CASSQHNNSPLHF. DNA for the CDR3: TGTGCCAGCAGCCAACACAATAATTCACCCCTCCACTTT. The V call is TRBV3-1 (or the pseudogene TRBV3-2), the J call TRBJ1-6; no reliable D call. The germline V gene has CDR1 LGHDT and CDR2 YNNKEL (reference sequence). V was clipped by 2 bases and J by 5 bases, with 4 bases between them. The CDR3 contains 13 residues.

The rearrangement links TRBV7-6 to TRBJ1-6; D unclear. V was clipped by 5 bases and J by 6 bases, with 14 bases between them. Germline loops: CDR1 SGHVS, CDR2 FNYEAQ. The CDR3 is 15 amino acids. The CDR3 reads CASSPSPDGNSPLHF. DNA for the CDR3: TGTGCCAGCAGCCCCAGTCCCGACGGTAATTCACCCCTCCACTTT.

The chain combines TRBV19 with TRBJ2-6; perhaps TRBD1 as D (5 bases). CDR3 length: 15 amino acids. Looked up from germline, CDR1 is LNHDA and CDR2 is SQIVND (reference sequence). V lost 3 bases and J lost 5, with 11 bases in between. The CDR3 sequence: CASSIQGLRANVLTF. In nucleotides, the CDR3 is TGTGCCAGTAGTATCCAGGGTTTAAGGGCCAACGTCCTGACTTTC.

This clone was observed a few times. The V call is TRBV6-2 or TRBV6-3, the J call TRBJ1-2; the D is unclear. Germline lookup yields CDR1 MNHEY and CDR2 SVGEGT. The V and J ends lost 0 bases and 2 bases respectively, with 4 bases between them. The CDR3 covers 13 residues. Here the CDR3 DNA reads TGTGCCAGCAGTTACTCAGAAAACTATGGCTACACCTTC. It codes for CASSYSENYGYTF.

This chain joins TRBV19 and TRBJ2-3, with D perhaps matching TRBD1 (6 bases). The CDR3 covers 15 residues. Trimming removed 6 bases at V and 2 bases at J, with 15 bases between. From germline, CDR1 is LNHDA and CDR2 SQIVND (reference sequence). DNA of the CDR3: TGTGCCAGTAGCCCCTACAGGGTGGCCACAGATACGCAGTATTTT. Its protein product is CASSPYRVATDTQYF.

This sequence joins TRBV30 and TRBJ2-3; 8 bases match TRBD2. CDR3 length: 15 residues. V lost 0 bases, J lost 4 bases, and 6 bases stayed unmatched. Per the germline V gene, CDR1 is GTSNPN and CDR2 is SVGIG (reference sequence). The CDR3: CAWSVGAGVADTQYF. CDR3 DNA: TGTGCCTGGAGTGTGGGAGCGGGAGTCGCAGATACGCAGTATTTT.

This chain uses TRBV5-6 with TRBJ2-7; D remains ambiguous. The germline gives CDR1 SGHDT, CDR2 YYEEEE. CDR3 size: 14 residues. Trimming stripped 5 bases from V and 2 bases from J, with 14 bases between. The CDR3 spells CASSPDVAAYEQYF. CDR3 nucleotide sequence: TGTGCCAGCAGTCCCGACGTGGCTGCCTACGAGCAGTACTTC. Supplemented by reference TRBV5-6 and TRBJ2-7, the full variable domain reads DAGVTQSPTHLIKTRGQQVTLRCSPKSGHDTVSWYQQALGQGPQFIFQYYEEEERQRGNFPDRFSGHQFPNYSSELNVNALLLGDSALYLCASSPDVAAYEQYFGPGTRLTVT.

The rearrangement joins TRBV4-3 to TRBJ1-5; maybe TRBD1 (6 bases). V was pared by 2 bases and J by 7 bases, with 9 bases between. Germline-derived CDR1 and CDR2 are LGHNA and YSLEER. The CDR3 totals 13 residues. The CDR3 DNA reads as TGCGCCAGCAGCCAAAACAGGGTGCAGCCCCAGCATTTT. Translated: CASSQNRVQPQHF.

This rearrangement joins TRBV6-5 to TRBJ1-1; no clear D. V was trimmed by 3 bases and J by 2 bases, leaving 13 bases between them. The CDR3 has 15 amino acids. Germline loops: CDR1 MNHEY, CDR2 SVGAGI. Written as DNA, the CDR3 is TGTGCCAGCAGTTATTCCATTTCCCCAAACACTGAAGCTTTCTTT. This codes for CASSYSISPNTEAFF.

This clone was seen just once. The chain couples TRBV7-2 to TRBJ2-2, with D possibly called TRBD1 or TRBD2 (6 bases each). The CDR3 extends over 16 amino acids. V lost 5 bases and J 2 bases, leaving 15 bases between the germline ends. Per germline, CDR1 SGHTA and CDR2 FQGNSA. CDR3 sequence: CASSLIPGANTGELFF. DNA for the CDR3: TGTGCCAGCAGCCTAATCCCGGGGGCAAACACCGGGGAGCTGTTTTTT. Full variable domain (remainder filled in from reference TRBV7-2 and TRBJ2-2): GAGVSQSPSNKVTEKGKDVELRCDPISGHTALYWYRQSLGQGLEFLIYFQGNSAPDKSGLPSDRFSAERTGGSVSTLTIQRTQQEDSAVYLCASSLIPGANTGELFFGEGSRLTVL.

The chain recombines TRBV27 with TRBJ1-2, with D tentatively TRBD1 (5 bases). This CDR3 comprises 14 residues. V was clipped by 2 bases and J by 4 bases, with 11 bases between them. CDR1 is MNHEY, CDR2 SMNVEV, per germline (reference sequence). The CDR3 sequence is CASSLESGAYGYTF. The CDR3 DNA reads TGTGCCAGCAGTTTAGAATCCGGGGCCTATGGCTACACCTTC.

The CDR3 protein is CASSLDSVAGELFF. The CDR3 bases are TGTGCCAGCAGCTTAGATAGCGTAGCCGGGGAGCTGTTTTTT. This chain connects TRBV6-6 to TRBJ2-2, with D tentatively TRBD2 (5 bases). The CDR3 is made up of 14 amino acids. Germline V CDR1 and CDR2: MNHNY, SVGAGI (reference sequence). Trimming left V 6 bases short and J 6 bases short, with 14 bases between.

This chain uses TRBV11-3 with TRBJ2-1; 7 positions agree with TRBD1. The CDR3 has 15 amino acids. Germline trimming cut 1 base from V and 4 bases from J; bases unmatched to any gene: 4. CDR1 is SGHNT, CDR2 YENEEA, per germline. For the CDR3, the DNA is TGTGCCAGCAGCTTAGGAGGGGGCGGGTACAATGAGCAGTTCTTC. Translated: CASSLGGGGYNEQFF.

The V and J genes are TRBV18 and TRBJ2-2; 10 bases agree with TRBD2. The CDR3 runs 16 residues. Looked up from germline, CDR1 is KGHSH and CDR2 is LQKENI. V was pared by 1 base and J by 6 bases, with 5 bases of the junction left unmatched. CDR3 bases: TGTGCCAGCTCACCACAACTAGCGGGGTCCGCCGGGGAGCTGTTTTTT. This translates into CASSPQLAGSAGELFF.

This clone came up a few times. The chain uses TRBV7-2 and TRBJ1-1; 9 bases align to TRBD1. Losses at the gene ends were 4 bases for V and 1 base for J; bases not matched to a gene: 1. From germline, CDR1 is SGHTA and CDR2 FQGNSA. This CDR3 spans 14 amino acids. The CDR3 DNA reads as TGTGCCAGCAGCTGGGGACAGGGGAACACTGAAGCTTTCTTT. Translated: CASSWGQGNTEAFF.

The CDR3 protein is CASRQEYEQYF. CDR3 sequence (DNA): TGTGCCAGCCGGCAGGAATACGAGCAGTACTTC. The chain joins TRBV6-5 to TRBJ2-7; no firm D call. The CDR3 has 11 residues. The V end lost 8 bases, the J end lost 4 bases, and 9 bases lay between the germline ends. Per the germline V gene, CDR1 is MNHEY and CDR2 is SVGAGI.

The chain recombines TRBV7-2 with TRBJ1-5; TRBD1 might be the D (5 bases). The germline gives CDR1 SGHTA, CDR2 FQGNSA. The CDR3 loop spans 14 amino acids. The V gene lost 1 base and the J gene lost 3 bases, with 7 bases spanning the gap. The CDR3, as DNA: TGTGCCAGCAGCTTAGTGGGGCTCAATCAGCCCCAGCATTTT. Translated: CASSLVGLNQPQHF.

The chain uses TRBV19 and TRBJ1-2; no reliable D call. The CDR3 spans 14 residues. The V gene's germline CDR1 is LNHDA and CDR2 SQIVND (reference sequence). The ends were cut back, 6 bases at V and 7 bases at J, with 18 bases in the middle. The CDR3 region is CASRIVTRDRGYTF. The CDR3, as DNA: TGTGCCAGTAGGATCGTAACCCGGGATCGTGGCTACACCTTC. The entire variable domain, with the rest obtained from reference TRBV19 and TRBJ1-2, is as follows: DGGITQSPKYLFRKEGQNVTLSCEQNLNHDAMYWYRQDPGQGLRLIYYSQIVNDFQKGDIAEGYSVSREKKESFPLTVTSAQKNPTAFYLCASRIVTRDRGYTFGSGTRLTVV.